This T cell receptor (beta chain) was observed in a study of early T cells in non-severe SARS-CoV-2 infection. As for the study in general: Unsorted whole-blood RNA was sequenced in bulk, leaving chains unpaired.

The table lists this clonotype with a few counts. Its target is not known. Germline V gene data show CDR1 as SGHRS and CDR2 as YFSETQ. CDR3 length: 11 residues. Deletions cut 1 base from V and 10 bases from J, with 8 bases between. The study's findings and limits: Matches to VDJdb favored anti-spike CD8 responses and missed private and CD4 specificities.

Each CDR3 protein gets one entry after TCRdb re-called the 5' RACE reads with MiXCR. The sample shows over 50,000 distinct CDR3 sequences, about a tenth of them seen only once. Specimen: whole blood. The receptor was derived from an adult who was a healthcare worker with PCR-confirmed SARS-CoV-2 infection or an uninfected control (not recorded which). The chain joins TRBV5-1 to TRBJ2-5, with D tentatively TRBD2 (6 bases). The CDR3 region is CASSLPGVQYF. The CDR3 coding sequence is TGCGCCAGCAGCTTGCCGGGAGTCCAGTACTTC.